This record concerns one TCR beta chain sequence. These data belong to a study of blood T cell repertoires in COVID-19. Study at large: Samples came from the United States, Italy and Spain, spanning acute and convalescent COVID-19. The cDNA or gDNA used as material had been derived from T cells, B-cell-depleted T cells, or PBMCs.

There are 13 residues in the CDR3. CDR1 and CDR2 from the germline V gene are LNHDA and SQIVND (reference sequence). V lost 8 bases, J lost 4 bases, and 2 bases stayed unmatched. TCRdb's table, derived via immunoSEQ multiplex PCR, lists solely in-frame clones and lacks some. The sample carries 200,000 to 250,000 clones, about 91% recorded once. Sequenced: peripheral blood. The receptor's source is a middle-aged woman with acute or convalescent COVID-19. J is TRBJ1-5 and V is TRBV19; 10 bases line up with TRBD1. The chain's CDR3 is CASGDRGNQPQHF. The DNA for the CDR3 is TGTGCCAGTGGGGACAGGGGAAATCAGCCCCAGCATTTT. Supplemented by reference TRBV19 and TRBJ1-5, the full variable domain reads DGGITQSPKYLFRKEGQNVTLSCEQNLNHDAMYWYRQDPGQGLRLIYYSQIVNDFQKGDIAEGYSVSREKKESFPLTVTSAQKNPTAFYLCASGDRGNQPQHFGDGTRLSIL.